This section outlines one TCR beta chain sequence together with its context. The germline gives CDR1 SGDLS, CDR2 YYNGEE. This CDR3 contains 17 residues. V lost 3 bases to trimming and J lost 0 bases, with 16 bases between them. Per the original data handling: Quantification of nucleated cells was approximated via reference gene primer amplification. The protocol was immunoSEQ multiplex PCR, while the TCRdb copy is restricted to in-frame clones and leaves out a portion. The DNA gave D and trimming, while V, J and clone size come from that table. This repertoire shows approximately 280,000 clones, about 91% found once; its top ten account for roughly an eighth. The sample comes from a study of blood T cell repertoires in COVID-19. Study background: Samples taken during acute and convalescent COVID-19 were collected in the United States, Italy and Spain. PBMCs, B-cell-depleted T cells, or T cells were the source of the cDNA or gDNA that made up the material.

This chain joins TRBV9 and TRBJ2-1, with unresolved D. Sequencing was performed on peripheral blood. This clonotype was obtained from a woman aged 55-75 years with acute or convalescent COVID-19. The CDR3 DNA is TGTGCCAGCAGCGCAACACTATCCCCCAGCTCCTACAATGAGCAGTTCTTC. Translated: CASSATLSPSSYNEQFF.